This entry lists 7 T cell receptor beta chains sequenced from one sample in a study of CD8 T cells in ankylosing spondylitis. TCRdb itself ran the 5' RACE reads through MiXCR, one entry per CDR3 protein. The sample has about 220,000 distinct CDR3 sequences, about 10% seen once. Input material: blood, either unsorted or a sorted T cell fraction (not recorded which). These receptors were collected from a male donor with ankylosing spondylitis or in good health (not recorded which).

This clonotype has at least ten counts. The chain has TRBV5-1 and TRBJ1-5; no clear D gene. Trimming cost V 4 bases and J 1 base, with 9 bases left between them. From germline, CDR1 is SGHRS and CDR2 YFSETQ. The CDR3 has 14 residues. CDR3 sequence reads: CASSTDGSNQPQHF. CDR3 sequence (DNA): TGCGCCAGCAGCACGGACGGAAGCAATCAGCCCCAGCATTTT. Variable domain in full (rest from reference TRBV5-1 and TRBJ1-5): KAGVTQTPRYLIKTRGQQVTLSCSPISGHRSVSWYQQTPGQGLQFLFEYFSETQRNKGNFPGRFSGRQFSNSRSEMNVSTLELGDSALYLCASSTDGSNQPQHFGDGTRLSIL.

This clonotype was recorded at least ten times. The J gene is TRBJ1-1, the V gene TRBV7-9; D unclear. V was pared by 1 base and J by 6 bases, with 6 bases between. The CDR3 is 12 residues long. CDR1 is SEHNR, CDR2 FQNEAQ, per germline (reference sequence). The CDR3 DNA is TGTGCCAGCAGCTTAGTAGCCCCTGAAGCTTTCTTT. Amino acid sequence: CASSLVAPEAFF.

This clonotype showed up many times. The V gene is TRBV5-1, the J gene TRBJ1-2; TRBD1 matches at 9 bases. The V gene end was trimmed by 0 bases and the J gene end by 3 bases; junction bases not matched to a gene: 9. This CDR3 spans 17 amino acids. Looked up from germline, CDR1 is SGHRS and CDR2 is YFSETQ. The CDR3 DNA sequence: TGCGCCAGCAGCTTGGCAACGGGACAGGGAAGACACTATGGCTACACCTTC. The encoded protein is CASSLATGQGRHYGYTF.

Concerning this clonotype: A much larger clone differs from this one at a single base, so this may be a read error. The chain carries TRBV7-3 and TRBJ2-1, with 13 bases lining up with TRBD2. This CDR3 has 16 amino acids. CDR1 and CDR2 from the germline V gene are SGHTA and FQGTGA. DNA for the CDR3: TGTGCCAGCAGCTCCGGACTAGCGGGGGATTACAATAAGCAGTTCTTC. It specifies CASSSGLAGDYNKQFF.

The table lists this clonotype with many counts. The rearrangement links TRBV10-3 to TRBJ2-7, with 10 bases identical to TRBD2. J was trimmed by 1 base and V by 5 bases; bases with no gene match: 2. CDR3 length: 14 amino acids. Germline V gene data show CDR1 as ENHRY and CDR2 as SYGVKD. CDR3: CAISSGGVSYEQYF. In nucleotides, the CDR3 is TGTGCCATCAGTAGCGGGGGGGTTTCCTACGAGCAGTACTTC.

This clonotype was seen repeatedly, ten times or more. The genes are TRBV20-1 and TRBJ2-5; D is undetermined. Germline assignment: CDR1 DFQATT and CDR2 SNEGSKA (reference sequence). The CDR3 is 11 amino acids. Trimming stripped 8 bases from V and 2 bases from J, with 9 bases between. For the CDR3, the DNA is TGCAGTCAAGACGAACAAGAGACCCAGTACTTC. Protein sequence: CSQDEQETQYF.

This clonotype has a count of ten or more. The rearrangement links TRBV5-1 to TRBJ1-1; D possibly corresponds to TRBD1 (6 bases). This CDR3 comprises 16 residues. The V gene's germline CDR1 is SGHRS and CDR2 YFSETQ. Trimming stripped 2 bases from V and 4 bases from J, with 18 bases between. CDR3 loop: CASSLTGSMGTTEAFF. The CDR3 DNA reads TGCGCCAGCAGCTTAACAGGGTCCATGGGGACCACTGAAGCTTTCTTT.